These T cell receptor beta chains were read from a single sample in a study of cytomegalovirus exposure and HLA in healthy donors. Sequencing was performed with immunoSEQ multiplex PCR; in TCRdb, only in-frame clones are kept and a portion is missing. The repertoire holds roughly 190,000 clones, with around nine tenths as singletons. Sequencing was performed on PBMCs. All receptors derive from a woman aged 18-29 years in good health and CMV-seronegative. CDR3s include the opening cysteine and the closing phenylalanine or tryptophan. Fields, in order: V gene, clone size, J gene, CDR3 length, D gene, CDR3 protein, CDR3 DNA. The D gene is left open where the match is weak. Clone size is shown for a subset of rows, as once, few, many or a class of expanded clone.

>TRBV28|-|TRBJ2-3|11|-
CASKGADTQYF
TGTGCCAGCAAGGGGGCAGATACGCAGTATTTT
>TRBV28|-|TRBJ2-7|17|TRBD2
CASSHRSLAGAYYEQYF
TGTGCCAGCAGTCACCGCTCCCTAGCGGGAGCCTACTACGAGCAGTACTTC
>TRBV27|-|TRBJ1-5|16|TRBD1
CASSPGTGGADQPQHF
TGTGCCAGCAGTCCGGGGACAGGGGGCGCCGATCAGCCCCAGCATTTT
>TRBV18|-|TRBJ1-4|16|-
CASSELLIGTGEKLFF
TGTGCCAGCTCGGAACTCCTAATTGGGACTGGTGAAAAACTGTTTTTT
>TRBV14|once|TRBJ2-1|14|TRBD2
CASSRLAGVAEQFF
TGTGCCAGCAGCCGTCTAGCGGGAGTCGCGGAGCAGTTCTTC
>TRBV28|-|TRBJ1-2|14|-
CASSFSSFNYGYTF
TGTGCCAGCAGTTTCTCTAGTTTTAACTATGGCTACACCTTC
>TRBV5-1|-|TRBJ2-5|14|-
CASNLGGGVEEQYF
TGCGCCAGCAACCTGGGCGGCGGGGTCGAGGAGCAGTACTTC
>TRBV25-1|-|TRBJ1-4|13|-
CASSEFSGEKLFF
TGTGCCAGCAGTGAGTTCTCAGGTGAAAAACTGTTTTTT
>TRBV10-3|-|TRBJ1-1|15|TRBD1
CAIRDNQGVQTEAFF
TGTGCCATCAGGGATAACCAGGGGGTCCAAACTGAAGCTTTCTTT
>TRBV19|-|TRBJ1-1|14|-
CASSRGGRFNEAFF
TGTGCCAGTTCGAGGGGGGGGCGATTTAATGAAGCTTTCTTT
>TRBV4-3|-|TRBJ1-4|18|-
CASSQEETPGATNEKLFF
TGCGCCAGCAGCCAAGAGGAGACCCCGGGGGCAACTAATGAAAAACTGTTTTTT